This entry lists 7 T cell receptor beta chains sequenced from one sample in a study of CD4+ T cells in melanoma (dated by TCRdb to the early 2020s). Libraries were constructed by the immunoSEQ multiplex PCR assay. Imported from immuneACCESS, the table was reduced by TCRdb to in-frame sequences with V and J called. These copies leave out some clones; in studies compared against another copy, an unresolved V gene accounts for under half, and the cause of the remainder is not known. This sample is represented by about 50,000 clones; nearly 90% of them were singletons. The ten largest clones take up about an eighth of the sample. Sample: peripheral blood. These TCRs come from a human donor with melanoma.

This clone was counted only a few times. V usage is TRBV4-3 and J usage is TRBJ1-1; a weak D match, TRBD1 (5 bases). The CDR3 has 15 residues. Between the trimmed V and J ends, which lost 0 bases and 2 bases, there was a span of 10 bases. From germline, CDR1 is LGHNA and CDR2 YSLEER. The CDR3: CASSQDNQGNTEAFF. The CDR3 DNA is TGCGCCAGCAGCCAAGATAACCAGGGCAACACTGAAGCTTTCTTT.

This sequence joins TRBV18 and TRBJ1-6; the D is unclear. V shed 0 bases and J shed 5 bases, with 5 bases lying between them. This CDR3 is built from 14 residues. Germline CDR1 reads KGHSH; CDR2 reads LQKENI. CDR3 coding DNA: TGTGCCAGCTCACCACCGATAGATAATTCACCCCTCCACTTT. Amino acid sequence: CASSPPIDNSPLHF.

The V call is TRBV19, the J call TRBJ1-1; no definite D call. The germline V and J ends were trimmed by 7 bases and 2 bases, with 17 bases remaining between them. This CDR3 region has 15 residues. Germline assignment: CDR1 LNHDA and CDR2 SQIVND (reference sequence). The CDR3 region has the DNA TGTGCCAGTATCGCCCAGATGGCAGGAAACACTGAAGCTTTCTTT. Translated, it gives CASIAQMAGNTEAFF.

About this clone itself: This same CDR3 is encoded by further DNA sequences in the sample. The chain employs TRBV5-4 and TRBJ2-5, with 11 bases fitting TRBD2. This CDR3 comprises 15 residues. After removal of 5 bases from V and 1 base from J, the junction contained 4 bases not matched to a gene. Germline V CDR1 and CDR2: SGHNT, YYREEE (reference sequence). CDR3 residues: CASRTGTSGQETQYF. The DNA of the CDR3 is TGTGCCAGCAGGACTGGGACTAGCGGCCAAGAGACCCAGTACTTC.

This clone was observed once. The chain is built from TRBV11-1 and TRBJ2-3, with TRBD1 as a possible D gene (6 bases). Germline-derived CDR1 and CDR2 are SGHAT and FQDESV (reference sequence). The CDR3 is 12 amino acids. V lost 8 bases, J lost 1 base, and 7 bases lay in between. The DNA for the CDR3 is TGTGCCAGCTCAGGGGGCACAGATACGCAGTATTTT. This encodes CASSGGTDTQYF.

CDR3 residues: CAISPGQGNNSPLHF. The CDR3 DNA sequence: TGTGCCATCAGCCCCGGACAGGGGAATAATTCACCCCTCCACTTT. This sequence joins TRBV10-3 and TRBJ1-6, with 9 nucleotides matching TRBD1. CDR1 and CDR2 from the germline V gene are ENHRY and SYGVKD. The CDR3 extends over 15 amino acids. Trimming took 6 bases from V and 5 from J; bases not matched to a gene: 5.

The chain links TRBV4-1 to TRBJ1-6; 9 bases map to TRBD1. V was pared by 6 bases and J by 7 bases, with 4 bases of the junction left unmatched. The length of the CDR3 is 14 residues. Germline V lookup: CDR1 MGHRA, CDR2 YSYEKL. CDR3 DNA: TGCGCCAGCAGTCCAGGGACAGGGAATTCACCCCTCCACTTT. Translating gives CASSPGTGNSPLHF.